A single sample gave rise to the 29 T cell receptor beta chains below, sequenced in a study of blood T cell repertoires in COVID-19. The assay was immunoSEQ multiplex PCR, and TCRdb's table has in-frame clones only and misses some. Here the sample spans around 25,000 clones, around 83% being singletons. The sample comprised peripheral blood. All receptors derive from a man aged 65 to 79 with acute or convalescent COVID-19.

The chain links TRBV5-1 to TRBJ1-1, with D perhaps TRBD1 (5 bases). V lost 2 bases, J lost 1 base, and 12 bases lay in between. This CDR3 spans 15 amino acids. CDR1 SGHRS and CDR2 YFSETQ come from the germline V gene. The CDR3 protein is CASSFAGQGNTEAFF. The DNA of the CDR3 is TGCGCCAGCAGCTTCGCGGGGCAGGGGAACACTGAAGCTTTCTTT.

The chain recombines TRBV20-1 with TRBJ2-7, with D perhaps matching TRBD2 (6 bases). Between the trimmed V and J ends, which lost 3 bases and 0 bases, there was a span of 12 bases. The CDR3 runs to 14 residues. Germline CDR1 is DFQATT and CDR2 is SNEGSKA (reference sequence). The DNA for the CDR3 is TGCAGTGCTAGTATGCGGGGCCACTCCTACGAGCAGTACTTC. As protein: CSASMRGHSYEQYF.

This clone was seen once. The V call is TRBV14, the J call TRBJ1-3, with no clear D. Trimming cost V 3 bases and J 9 bases, with 15 bases left between them. CDR1 and CDR2 (germline): SGHDN, FVKESK. The CDR3 has 14 amino acids. CDR3 sequence: CASSQDRAGGTIYF. CDR3 DNA: TGTGCCAGCAGCCAGGACCGGGCGGGTGGCACCATATATTTT.

J is TRBJ1-1 and V is TRBV5-1; D unresolved. The V end was cut by 0 bases, the J end by 1 base, with 13 bases between. This CDR3 is built from 16 residues. Germline V gene lookup returns CDR1 SGHRS and CDR2 YFSETQ. The CDR3 sequence: CASSLALTAGNTEAFF. CDR3 nucleotide sequence: TGCGCCAGCAGCTTGGCCCTAACTGCCGGGAACACTGAAGCTTTCTTT.

This chain connects TRBV9 to TRBJ2-7, with no clear D. V was shortened by 3 bases and J by 6 bases, with 16 bases between the two germline ends. The CDR3 extends over 14 amino acids. From germline, CDR1 is SGDLS and CDR2 YYNGEE. The CDR3 coding sequence is TGTGCCAGCAGCGCAATCCCCCTCGGCGGCGAGCAGTACTTC. Translating it yields CASSAIPLGGEQYF.

The rearrangement links TRBV11-3 to TRBJ1-1; 9 bases map to TRBD1. CDR1 and CDR2 (germline): SGHNT, YENEEA. The J segment lost 4 bases and the V segment lost 1 base, leaving 4 bases of the junction unmatched. The CDR3 is made up of 15 amino acids. The CDR3 region is CASSLGGQGSTEAFF. As DNA, the CDR3 is TGTGCCAGCAGCTTAGGAGGACAGGGGTCCACTGAAGCTTTCTTT.

This clone was seen more than once but under ten times. This sequence joins TRBV4-1 and TRBJ2-3; tentative D call: TRBD2 (6 bases). Trimming shortened V by 1 base and J by 0 bases, and 17 bases separated the two germline ends. The CDR3 has 18 residues. In germline, CDR1 is MGHRA, CDR2 YSYEKL. The CDR3 DNA reads TGCGCCAGCAGCCAAGTTTATTTTAGCGGCCCCAGCACAGATACGCAGTATTTT. It translates to CASSQVYFSGPSTDTQYF.

The rearrangement links TRBV7-2 to TRBJ1-4; 9 nucleotides align to TRBD1. Germline V lookup: CDR1 SGHTA, CDR2 FQGNSA. This CDR3 is built from 14 residues. The V segment lost 5 bases and the J segment 7 bases; nucleotides outside the gene matches: 5. The CDR3, as DNA: TGTGCCAGCAGCCCGGGACAGGGACGTGAAAAACTGTTTTTT. This encodes CASSPGQGREKLFF.

The chain recombines TRBV7-6 with TRBJ2-1, with 8 bases lining up with TRBD2. The CDR3 consists of 17 residues. Germline V gene sequence: CDR1 SGHVS, CDR2 FNYEAQ. The V segment lost 1 base and the J segment 5 bases; nucleotides outside the gene matches: 10. As DNA, the CDR3 is TGTGCCAGCAGCTTAGTTGTTAGCGGGGCCGGAGACAATGAGCAGTTCTTC. Its translation: CASSLVVSGAGDNEQFF.

CDR3 coding DNA: TGTGCCAGCACGAGAGACCGCCCCCACGGGGATACGCAGTATTTT. It yields the protein CASTRDRPHGDTQYF. V gene TRBV2 combines with J gene TRBJ2-3; D not certain. The germline V and J ends were trimmed by 7 bases and 6 bases, with 20 bases remaining between them. Germline V gene lookup returns CDR1 SNHLY and CDR2 FYNNEI. The CDR3 consists of 15 residues.

V usage is TRBV5-1 and J usage is TRBJ2-1, with D perhaps TRBD1 (5 bases). Germline V gene sequence: CDR1 SGHRS, CDR2 YFSETQ. This CDR3 region has 13 residues. Trimming removed 4 bases from V and 8 bases from J, with 13 bases in between. The CDR3 sequence is CASSGNRGDEQFF. CDR3 bases: TGCGCCAGCAGCGGGAATAGGGGCGATGAGCAGTTCTTC.

This clone has more than one count but fewer than ten. The V call is TRBV5-1, the J call TRBJ2-1, with 7 nucleotides matching TRBD2. This CDR3 is 16 amino acids long. Germline V gives CDR1 SGHRS, CDR2 YFSETQ. V shed 3 bases, J shed 4 bases, and the junction held 10 bases outside the gene matches. The CDR3 nucleotides read TGCGCCAGCAGCTCGGGGCGGGGCGGGAGTTACAATGAGCAGTTCTTC. It codes for CASSSGRGGSYNEQFF.

This clone was counted only a few times. The chain is built from TRBV28 and TRBJ1-5, with a possible D match to TRBD1 (6 bases). The CDR3 totals 15 residues. Germline V gene sequence: CDR1 MDHEN, CDR2 SYDVKM. Trimming pared 8 bases from V and 1 base from J, leaving 15 bases between. The CDR3 DNA is TGTGCCAGCGCCCGGGGGGGGCAAAGCAATCAGCCCCAGCATTTT. It specifies CASARGGQSNQPQHF.

CDR3 protein: CSASMSGGYGYTF. The CDR3 region has the DNA TGCAGTGCTAGTATGTCAGGGGGCTATGGCTACACCTTC. V gene TRBV20-1 combines with J gene TRBJ1-2, with 7 bases aligning to TRBD1. The germline gives CDR1 DFQATT, CDR2 SNEGSKA (reference sequence). Trimming removed 3 bases from V and 4 bases from J; junction bases left unmatched: 5. The CDR3 has 13 residues.

The chain uses TRBV11-2 and TRBJ2-1, with D hard to call. The CDR3 runs 14 residues. Deletions cut 4 bases from V and 9 bases from J, with 16 bases between. Germline values: CDR1 SGHAT, CDR2 FQNNGV. The CDR3 DNA sequence: TGTGCCAGCAGCTCAACCGTCCAAGCCGGTGAGCAGTTCTTC. As protein: CASSSTVQAGEQFF. The whole variable domain, remainder taken from reference TRBV11-2 and TRBJ2-1, is EAGVAQSPRYKIIEKRQSVAFWCNPISGHATLYWYQQILGQGPKLLIQFQNNGVVDDSQLPKDRFSAERLKGVDSTLKIQPAKLEDSAVYLCASSSTVQAGEQFFGPGTRLTVL.

This chain connects TRBV4-3 to TRBJ1-2; TRBD1 matches at 9 bases. The junction had 8 bases not matched to a gene; V was cut back by 0 bases and J by 6 bases. Germline V CDR1 and CDR2: LGHNA, YSLEER. The CDR3 runs to 16 residues. CDR3 in amino acids: CASSQESRDRVHGYTF. As DNA, the CDR3 is TGCGCCAGCAGCCAAGAAAGCCGGGACAGGGTGCATGGCTACACCTTC.

The chain links TRBV5-4 to TRBJ2-5, with TRBD1 as a possible D gene (7 bases). CDR3 size: 16 residues. CDR1 is SGHNT, CDR2 YYREEE, per germline (reference sequence). Trimming shortened V by 0 bases and J by 5 bases, and 17 bases separated the two germline ends. The CDR3 nucleotides are TGTGCCAGCAGCTTGGCCAAAGGCAGGGGGGACGAGACCCAGTACTTC. Translation gives CASSLAKGRGDETQYF.

This clone was found once. The genes are TRBV27 and TRBJ2-7; 10 bases are shared with TRBD2. V shed 8 bases, J shed 0 bases, and the junction held 13 bases outside the gene matches. CDR1 is MNHEY, CDR2 SMNVEV, per germline (reference sequence). The CDR3 extends over 17 amino acids. This CDR3 reads CASPILRSGRASYEQYF. Written as DNA, the CDR3 is TGTGCCAGCCCGATTCTCAGGAGCGGGAGGGCCTCCTACGAGCAGTACTTC.

This sequence joins TRBV5-6 and TRBJ1-1, with D unresolved. CDR3 length: 16 amino acids. Per the germline V gene, CDR1 is SGHDT and CDR2 is YYEEEE. The ends were cut back, 0 bases at V and 4 bases at J, with 16 bases in the middle. The CDR3 DNA reads as TGTGCCAGCAGCTTGGGATTCGGCCAGGTTTTCACTGAAGCTTTCTTT. Its protein is CASSLGFGQVFTEAFF.

V is TRBV30 and J is TRBJ1-1; D remains unclear. Germline-derived CDR1 and CDR2 are GTSNPN and SVGIG (reference sequence). This CDR3 has 12 amino acids. Trimming took 6 bases from V and 8 from J, leaving 16 bases between them. CDR3 in DNA: TGTGCCTGCCGGTCGGGAAAAGGGGAAGCTTTCTTT. Translation gives CACRSGKGEAFF.

The rearrangement links TRBV7-9 to TRBJ1-1; D is unclear. This CDR3 has 12 amino acids. The V gene's germline CDR1 is SEHNR and CDR2 FQNEAQ (reference sequence). V gave up 5 bases and J gave up 4 bases, with 8 bases separating them. The CDR3: CASSQPGTEAFF. The CDR3 region has the DNA TGTGCCAGCAGCCAGCCGGGCACTGAAGCTTTCTTT.

The genes are TRBV5-6 and TRBJ1-5, with D hard to call. The germline gives CDR1 SGHDT, CDR2 YYEEEE. Deletions cut 1 base from V and 3 bases from J, with 11 bases between. This CDR3 is built from 15 residues. The CDR3 reads CASSLSRRNNQPQHF. The DNA for the CDR3 is TGTGCCAGCAGCTTGTCTAGGAGAAACAATCAGCCCCAGCATTTT.

The chain is built from TRBV5-1 and TRBJ2-5; TRBD2 matches at 7 bases. CDR1 is SGHRS, CDR2 YFSETQ, per germline. The CDR3 consists of 14 residues. The V and J ends lost 6 bases and 2 bases, in that order; junction bases with no gene match: 7. CDR3 sequence reads: CASTGGLPQETQYF. The CDR3 bases are TGCGCCAGCACCGGGGGACTACCGCAAGAGACCCAGTACTTC.

The chain combines TRBV4-3 with TRBJ1-2; TRBD1 is a possible D gene (5 bases). CDR3 length equals 13 residues. V was trimmed by 4 bases and J by 4 bases, leaving 10 bases between them. Germline V gene lookup returns CDR1 LGHNA and CDR2 YSLEER. In DNA, the CDR3 is TGCGCCAGCAGCCGGACACTGGGCTATGGCTACACCTTC. It yields the protein CASSRTLGYGYTF.

J is TRBJ2-2 and V is TRBV5-4; a weak D match, TRBD2 (5 bases). Trimming cost V 2 bases and J 3 bases, with 14 bases left between them. The CDR3 spans 16 residues. Germline V gene lookup returns CDR1 SGHNT and CDR2 YYREEE (reference sequence). CDR3 loop: CASSLTARGYTGELFF. In nucleotides, the CDR3 is TGTGCCAGCAGCTTAACAGCCCGGGGTTACACCGGGGAGCTGTTTTTT.

The chain couples TRBV30 to TRBJ1-1; D is ambiguous. Trimming took 4 bases from V and 2 from J, leaving 11 bases between them. The CDR3 runs to 13 residues. Germline V lookup: CDR1 GTSNPN, CDR2 SVGIG (reference sequence). The CDR3 DNA is TGTGCCTGGATTCTCAGACAAAACACTGAAGCTTTCTTT. The encoded protein is CAWILRQNTEAFF. Variable domain in full (rest from reference TRBV30 and TRBJ1-1): SQTIHQWPATLVQPVGSPLSLECTVEGTSNPNLYWYRQAAGRGLQLLFYSVGIGQISSEVPQNLSASRPQDRQFILSSKKLLLSDSGFYLCAWILRQNTEAFFGQGTRLTVV.

Here the CDR3 DNA reads TGTGCCAGCAGCGAGACAGGGGTTGACACCGGGGAGCTGTTTTTT. It encodes CASSETGVDTGELFF. The V call is TRBV9, the J call TRBJ2-2; 8 bases are a match to TRBD1. The V gene end was trimmed by 3 bases and the J gene end by 3 bases; junction bases not matched to a gene: 4. Germline CDR1 SGDLS, CDR2 YYNGEE. This CDR3 spans 15 amino acids.

This rearrangement joins TRBV7-9 to TRBJ1-2; TRBD1 aligns across 8 bases. This CDR3 is 13 amino acids long. The junction had 5 bases not matched to a gene; V was cut back by 7 bases and J by 4 bases. Per the germline V gene, CDR1 is SEHNR and CDR2 is FQNEAQ (reference sequence). The CDR3 DNA reads as TGTGCCAGCACGGACAGGGAACCCTATGGCTACACCTTC. Its protein product is CASTDREPYGYTF.

The chain combines TRBV28 with TRBJ1-1, with TRBD1 as a possible D gene (5 bases). This CDR3 has 13 amino acids. Germline-derived CDR1 and CDR2 are MDHEN and SYDVKM. V gave up 10 bases and J gave up 6 bases, with 18 bases separating them. This chain's CDR3 is CAIQIRARAEAFF. CDR3 in DNA: TGTGCCATCCAGATCAGGGCGCGCGCTGAAGCTTTCTTT.